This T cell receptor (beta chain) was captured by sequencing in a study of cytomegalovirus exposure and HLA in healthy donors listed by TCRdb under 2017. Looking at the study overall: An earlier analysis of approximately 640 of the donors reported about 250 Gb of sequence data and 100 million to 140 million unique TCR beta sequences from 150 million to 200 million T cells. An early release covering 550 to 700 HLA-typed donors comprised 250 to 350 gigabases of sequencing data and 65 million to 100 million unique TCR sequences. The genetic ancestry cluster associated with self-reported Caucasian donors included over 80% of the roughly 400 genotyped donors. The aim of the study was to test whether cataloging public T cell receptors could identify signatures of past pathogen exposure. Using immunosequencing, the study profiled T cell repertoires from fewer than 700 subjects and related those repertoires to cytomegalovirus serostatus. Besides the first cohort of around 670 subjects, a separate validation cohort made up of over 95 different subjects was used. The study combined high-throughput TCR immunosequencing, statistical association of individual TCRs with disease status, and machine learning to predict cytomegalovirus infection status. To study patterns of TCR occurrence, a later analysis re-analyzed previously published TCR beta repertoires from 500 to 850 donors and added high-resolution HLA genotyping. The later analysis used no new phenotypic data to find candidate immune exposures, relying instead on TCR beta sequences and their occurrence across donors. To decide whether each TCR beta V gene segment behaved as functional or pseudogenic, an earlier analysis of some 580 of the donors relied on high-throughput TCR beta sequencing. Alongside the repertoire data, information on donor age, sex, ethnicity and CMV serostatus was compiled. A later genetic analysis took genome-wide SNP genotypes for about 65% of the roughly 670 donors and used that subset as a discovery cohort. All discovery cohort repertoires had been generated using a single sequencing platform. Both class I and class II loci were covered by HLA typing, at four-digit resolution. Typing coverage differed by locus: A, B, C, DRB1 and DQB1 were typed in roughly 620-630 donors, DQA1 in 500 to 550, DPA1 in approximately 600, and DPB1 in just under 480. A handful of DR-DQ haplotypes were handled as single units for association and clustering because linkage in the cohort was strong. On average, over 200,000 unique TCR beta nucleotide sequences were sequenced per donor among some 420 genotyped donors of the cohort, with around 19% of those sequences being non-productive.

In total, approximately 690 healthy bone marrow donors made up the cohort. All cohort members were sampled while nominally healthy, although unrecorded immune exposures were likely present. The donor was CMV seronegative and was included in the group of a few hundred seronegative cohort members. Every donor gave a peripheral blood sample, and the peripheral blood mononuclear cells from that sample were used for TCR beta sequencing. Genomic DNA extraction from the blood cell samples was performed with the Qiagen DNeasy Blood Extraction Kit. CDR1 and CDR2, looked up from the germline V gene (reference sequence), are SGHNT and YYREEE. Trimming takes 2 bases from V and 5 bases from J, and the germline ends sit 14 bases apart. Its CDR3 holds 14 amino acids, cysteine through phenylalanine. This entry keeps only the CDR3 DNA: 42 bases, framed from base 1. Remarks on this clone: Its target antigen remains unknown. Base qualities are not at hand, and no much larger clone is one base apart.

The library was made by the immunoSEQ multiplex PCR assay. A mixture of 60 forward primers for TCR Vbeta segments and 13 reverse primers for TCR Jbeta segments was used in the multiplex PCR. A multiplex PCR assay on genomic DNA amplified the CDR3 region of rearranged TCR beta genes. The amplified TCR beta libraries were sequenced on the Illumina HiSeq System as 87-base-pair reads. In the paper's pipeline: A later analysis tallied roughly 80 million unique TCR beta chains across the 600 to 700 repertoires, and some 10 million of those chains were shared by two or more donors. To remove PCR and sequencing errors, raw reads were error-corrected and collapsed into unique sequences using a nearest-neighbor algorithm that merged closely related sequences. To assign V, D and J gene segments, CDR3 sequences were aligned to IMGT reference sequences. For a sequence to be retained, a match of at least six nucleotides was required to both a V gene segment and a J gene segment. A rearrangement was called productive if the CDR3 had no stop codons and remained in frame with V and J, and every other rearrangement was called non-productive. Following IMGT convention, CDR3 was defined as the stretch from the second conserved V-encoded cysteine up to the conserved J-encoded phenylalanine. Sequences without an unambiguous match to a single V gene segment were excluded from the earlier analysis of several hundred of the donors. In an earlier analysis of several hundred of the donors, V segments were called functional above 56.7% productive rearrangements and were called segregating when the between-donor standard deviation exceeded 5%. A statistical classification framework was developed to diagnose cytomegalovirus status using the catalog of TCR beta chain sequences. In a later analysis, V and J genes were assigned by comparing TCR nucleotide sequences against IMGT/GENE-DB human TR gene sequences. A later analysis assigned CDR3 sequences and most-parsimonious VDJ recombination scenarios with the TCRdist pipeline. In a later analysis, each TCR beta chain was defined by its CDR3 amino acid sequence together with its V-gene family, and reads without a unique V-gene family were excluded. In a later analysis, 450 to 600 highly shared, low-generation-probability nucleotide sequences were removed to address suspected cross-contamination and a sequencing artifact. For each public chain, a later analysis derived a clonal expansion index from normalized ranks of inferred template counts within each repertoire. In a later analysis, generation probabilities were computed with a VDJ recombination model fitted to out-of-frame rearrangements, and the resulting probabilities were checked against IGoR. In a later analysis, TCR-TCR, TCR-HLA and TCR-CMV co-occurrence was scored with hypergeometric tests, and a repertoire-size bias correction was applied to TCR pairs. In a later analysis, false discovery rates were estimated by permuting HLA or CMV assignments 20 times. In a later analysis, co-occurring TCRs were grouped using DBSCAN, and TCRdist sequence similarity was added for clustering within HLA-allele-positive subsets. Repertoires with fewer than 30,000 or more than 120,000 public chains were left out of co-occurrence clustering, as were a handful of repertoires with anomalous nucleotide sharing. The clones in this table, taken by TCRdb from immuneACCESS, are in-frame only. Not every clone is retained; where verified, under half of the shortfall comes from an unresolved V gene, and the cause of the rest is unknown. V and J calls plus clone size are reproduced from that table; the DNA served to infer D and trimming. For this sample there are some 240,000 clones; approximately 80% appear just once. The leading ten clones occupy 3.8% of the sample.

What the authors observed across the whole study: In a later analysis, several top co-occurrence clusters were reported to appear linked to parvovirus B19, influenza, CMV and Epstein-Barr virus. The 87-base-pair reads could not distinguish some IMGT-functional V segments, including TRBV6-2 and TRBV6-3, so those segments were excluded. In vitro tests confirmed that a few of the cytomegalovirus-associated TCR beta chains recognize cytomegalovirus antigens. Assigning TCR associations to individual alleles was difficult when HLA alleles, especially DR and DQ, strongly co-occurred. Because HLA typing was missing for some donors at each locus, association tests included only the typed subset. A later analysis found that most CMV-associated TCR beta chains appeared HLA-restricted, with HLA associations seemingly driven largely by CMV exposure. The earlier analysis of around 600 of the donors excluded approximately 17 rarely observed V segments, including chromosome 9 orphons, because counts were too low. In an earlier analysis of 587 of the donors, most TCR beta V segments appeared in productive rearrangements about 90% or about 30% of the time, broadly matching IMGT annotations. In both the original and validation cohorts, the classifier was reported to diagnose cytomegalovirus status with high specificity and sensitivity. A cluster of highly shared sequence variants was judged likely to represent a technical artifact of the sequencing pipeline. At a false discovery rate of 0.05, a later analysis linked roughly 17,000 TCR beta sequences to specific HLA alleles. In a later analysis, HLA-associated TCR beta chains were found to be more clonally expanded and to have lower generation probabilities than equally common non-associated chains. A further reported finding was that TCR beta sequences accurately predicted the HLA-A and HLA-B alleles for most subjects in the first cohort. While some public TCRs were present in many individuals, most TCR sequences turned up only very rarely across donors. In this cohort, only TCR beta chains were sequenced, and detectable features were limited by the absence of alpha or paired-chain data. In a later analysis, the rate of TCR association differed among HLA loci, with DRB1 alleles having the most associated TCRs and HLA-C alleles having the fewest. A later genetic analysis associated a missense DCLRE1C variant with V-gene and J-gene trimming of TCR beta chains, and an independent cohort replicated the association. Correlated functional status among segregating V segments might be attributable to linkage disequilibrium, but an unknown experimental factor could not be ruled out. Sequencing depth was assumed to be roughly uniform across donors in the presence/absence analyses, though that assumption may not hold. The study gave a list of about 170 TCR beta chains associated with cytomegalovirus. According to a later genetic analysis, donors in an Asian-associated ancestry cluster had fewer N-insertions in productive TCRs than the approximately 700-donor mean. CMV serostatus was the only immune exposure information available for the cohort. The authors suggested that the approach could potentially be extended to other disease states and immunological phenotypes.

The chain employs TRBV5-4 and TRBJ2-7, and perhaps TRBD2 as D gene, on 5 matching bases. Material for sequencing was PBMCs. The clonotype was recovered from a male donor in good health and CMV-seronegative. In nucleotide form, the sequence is TGTGCCAGCAGCTTTACTAGTTCTTACAACGAGCAGTACTTC. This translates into CASSFTSSYNEQYF.